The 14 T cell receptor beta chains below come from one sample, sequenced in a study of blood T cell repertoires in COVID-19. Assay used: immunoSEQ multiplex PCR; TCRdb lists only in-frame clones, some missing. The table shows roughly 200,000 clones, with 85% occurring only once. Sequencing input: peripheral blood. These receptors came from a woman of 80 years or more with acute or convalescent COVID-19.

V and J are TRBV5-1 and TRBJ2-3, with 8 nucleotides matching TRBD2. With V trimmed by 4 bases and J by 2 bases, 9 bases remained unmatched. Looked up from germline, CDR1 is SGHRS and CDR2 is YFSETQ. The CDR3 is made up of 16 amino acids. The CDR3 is CASSHRVAGTTDTQYF. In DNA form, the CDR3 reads TGCGCCAGCAGCCATCGGGTAGCGGGGACCACAGATACGCAGTATTTT.

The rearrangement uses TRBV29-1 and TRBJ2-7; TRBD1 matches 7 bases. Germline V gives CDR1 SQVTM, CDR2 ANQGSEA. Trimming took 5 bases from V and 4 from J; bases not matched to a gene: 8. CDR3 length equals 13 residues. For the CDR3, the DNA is TGCAGCGTTACCGGGACAGACAGTTACGAGCAGTACTTC. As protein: CSVTGTDSYEQYF.

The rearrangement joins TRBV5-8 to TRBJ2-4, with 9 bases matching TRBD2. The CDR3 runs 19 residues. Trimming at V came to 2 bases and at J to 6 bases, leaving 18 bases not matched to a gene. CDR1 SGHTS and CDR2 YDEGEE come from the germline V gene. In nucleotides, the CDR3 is TGTGCCAGCAGCTTTGGAACCCCCCATAGCGGGAGAGGGGGAAACATTCAGTACTTC. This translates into CASSFGTPHSGRGGNIQYF.

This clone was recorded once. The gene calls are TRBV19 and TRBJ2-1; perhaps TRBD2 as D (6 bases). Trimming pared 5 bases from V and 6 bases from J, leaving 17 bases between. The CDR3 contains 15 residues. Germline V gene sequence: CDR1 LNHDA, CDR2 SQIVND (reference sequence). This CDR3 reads CASSARLVLGNEQFF. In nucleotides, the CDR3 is TGTGCCAGTAGTGCAAGACTAGTACTGGGCAATGAGCAGTTCTTC.

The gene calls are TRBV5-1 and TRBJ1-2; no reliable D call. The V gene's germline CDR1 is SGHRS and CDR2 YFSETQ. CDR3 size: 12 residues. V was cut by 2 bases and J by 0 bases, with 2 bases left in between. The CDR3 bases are TGCGCCAGCAGCTTTACTAACTATGGCTACACCTTC. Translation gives CASSFTNYGYTF.

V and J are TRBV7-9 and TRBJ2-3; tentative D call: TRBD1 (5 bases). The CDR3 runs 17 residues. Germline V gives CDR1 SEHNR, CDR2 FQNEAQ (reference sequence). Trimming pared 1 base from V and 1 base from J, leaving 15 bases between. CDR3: CASSLVGPQGGTDTQYF. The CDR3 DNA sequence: TGTGCCAGCAGCTTAGTTGGGCCCCAGGGCGGCACAGATACGCAGTATTTT.

CDR3 nucleotides: TGCGCCAGCAGCCAAGTGCTCCGGGACATAACATCAGGGGCCAACGTCCTGACTTTC. It yields the protein CASSQVLRDITSGANVLTF. J is TRBJ2-6 and V is TRBV4-3; tentatively, D is TRBD1 (6 bases). The CDR3 extends over 19 amino acids. From germline, CDR1 is LGHNA and CDR2 YSLEER. The ends were cut back, 1 base at V and 4 bases at J, with 20 bases in the middle.

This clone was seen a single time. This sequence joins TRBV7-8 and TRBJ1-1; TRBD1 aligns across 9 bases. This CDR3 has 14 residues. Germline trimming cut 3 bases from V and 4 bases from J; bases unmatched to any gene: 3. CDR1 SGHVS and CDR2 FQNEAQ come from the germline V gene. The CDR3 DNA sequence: TGTGCCAGCAGCTTCCCGGACAGGGGCACTGAAGCTTTCTTT. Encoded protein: CASSFPDRGTEAFF. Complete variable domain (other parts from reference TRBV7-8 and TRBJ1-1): GAGVSQSPRYKVAKRGQDVALRCDPISGHVSLFWYQQALGQGPEFLTYFQNEAQLDKSGLPSDRFFAERPEGSVSTLKIQRTQQEDSAVYLCASSFPDRGTEAFFGQGTRLTVV.

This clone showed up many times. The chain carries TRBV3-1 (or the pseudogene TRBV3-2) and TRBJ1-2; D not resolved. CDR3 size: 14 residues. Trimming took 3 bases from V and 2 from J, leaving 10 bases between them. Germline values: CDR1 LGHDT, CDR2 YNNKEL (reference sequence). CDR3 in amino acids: CASSQGVSNYGYTF. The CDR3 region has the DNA TGTGCCAGCAGCCAGGGAGTATCCAACTATGGCTACACCTTC.

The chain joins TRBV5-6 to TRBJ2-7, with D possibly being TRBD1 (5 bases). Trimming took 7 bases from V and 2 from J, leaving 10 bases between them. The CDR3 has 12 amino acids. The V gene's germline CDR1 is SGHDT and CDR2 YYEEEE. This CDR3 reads CASHRTPYEQYF. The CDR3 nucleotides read TGTGCCAGCCACAGGACCCCCTACGAGCAGTACTTC.

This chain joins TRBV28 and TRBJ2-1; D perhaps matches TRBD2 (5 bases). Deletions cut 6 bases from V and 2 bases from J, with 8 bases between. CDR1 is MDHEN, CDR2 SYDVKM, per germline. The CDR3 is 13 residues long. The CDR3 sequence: CASRPSTYNEQFF. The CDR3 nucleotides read TGTGCCAGCAGACCTAGCACCTACAATGAGCAGTTCTTC.

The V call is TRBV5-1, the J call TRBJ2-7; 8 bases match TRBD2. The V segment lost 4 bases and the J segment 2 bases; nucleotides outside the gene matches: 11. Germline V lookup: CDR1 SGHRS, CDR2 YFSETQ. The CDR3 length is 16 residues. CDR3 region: CASSPPGTSGTYEQYF. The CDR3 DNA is TGCGCCAGCAGCCCCCCCGGCACTAGCGGTACCTACGAGCAGTACTTC.

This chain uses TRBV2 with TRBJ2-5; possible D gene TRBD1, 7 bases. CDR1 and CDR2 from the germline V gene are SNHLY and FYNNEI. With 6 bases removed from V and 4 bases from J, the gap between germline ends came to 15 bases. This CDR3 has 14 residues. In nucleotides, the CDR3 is TGTGCCAGCAGGGAGCACAGGGGAGGAGAGACCCAGTACTTC. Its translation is CASREHRGGETQYF.

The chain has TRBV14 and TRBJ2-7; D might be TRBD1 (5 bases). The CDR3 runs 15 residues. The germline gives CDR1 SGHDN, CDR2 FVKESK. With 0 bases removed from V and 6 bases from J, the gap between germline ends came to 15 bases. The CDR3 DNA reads TGTGCCAGCAGCCAAGAGGGGCTTTTCTGGATCGAGCAGTACTTC. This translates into CASSQEGLFWIEQYF.